The T cell receptor beta chain under discussion was sequenced for a study of shared clonotypes between healthy human individuals. The protocol was immunoSEQ multiplex PCR, while the TCRdb copy is restricted to in-frame clones and leaves out a portion. The sample comprises around 1,000,000 clones, around 77% of which are singletons, and 0.89% rests with the top ten. In germline, CDR1 is SGHRS, CDR2 YFSETQ. Trimming at V came to 5 bases and at J to 4 bases, leaving 3 bases not matched to a gene. The length of the CDR3 is 13 residues. The source of this sequence is a man younger than 35 in good health. Some clones in this sample may be carry-over from other donors' samples. The specimen sequenced was memory CD4+ T cells from PBMCs. Indicated subset: CD45RA-negative fraction. The genes are TRBV5-1 and TRBJ1-2; 9 bases agree with TRBD1. The CDR3 spells CASRETGGYGYTF. In DNA, the CDR3 is TGCGCCAGCAGAGAGACAGGGGGCTATGGCTACACCTTC.